The rows below give T cell receptor beta chains drawn from one sample of a study of blood T cells in healthy people across ages. TCRdb re-called the 5' RACE reads through MiXCR, storing one row per CDR3 protein. The profile covers roughly 1,800,000 distinct CDR3 sequences, with around 50% appearing a single time and approximately 2% taken by the ten largest. Source material: blood. Every receptor here comes from a woman in her thirties or forties in good health. The CDR3 runs from the conserved cysteine through the conserved F or W. A D gene is named only where the DNA matches it firmly. Not every row has a clone size; where given, it reads once, few, many or a size class.

size	J	V	D	DNA	CDR3
-	TRBJ2-1	TRBV7-2	-	TGTGCCAGCAGCTTAAAAGTTGAGGTCGCGGGGAAGCAGTTCTTC	CASSLKVEVAGKQFF
-	TRBJ1-5	TRBV10-3	-	TGTGCCATCAGTGAGTTCGGGGAGAATCAGCCCCAACATTTT	CAISEFGENQPQHF
few	TRBJ2-1	TRBV2	TRBD2	TGTGCCAGCAGGCGGACTAGCGGGGGTATCGATGAGCAGTTCTTC	CASRRTSGGIDEQFF
few	TRBJ2-1	TRBV7-9	TRBD1	TGTGCCAGCAGCCGGCGAGCAGGGGGCCGGTACAATGAGCAGTTCTTC	CASSRRAGGRYNEQFF
-	TRBJ2-7	TRBV5-1	-	TGCGCCAGCAGCGGACAGACGGACAGCTCCTACGAGCAGTACTTC	CASSGQTDSSYEQYF
-	TRBJ1-6	TRBV6-1	-	TGTGCCAGCAGTGTCCGGGAACCCCGGCGGTCACCCCTCCACTTT	CASSVREPRRSPLHF
-	TRBJ2-3	TRBV20-1	-	TGCAGTGCGAACCCCCAATTAACGACAGATACGCAGTATTTT	CSANPQLTTDTQYF
-	TRBJ1-6	TRBV12-3/TRBV12-4	-	TGTGCCAGCAGTTGGCGGGATGCAGGGTTTTCACCCCTCCACTTT	CASSWRDAGFSPLHF
few	TRBJ1-2	TRBV7-2	-	TGTGCCAGCAGCCCTCGCCCTGGTGGGGGCAACTATGGCTACACCTTC	CASSPRPGGGNYGYTF
-	TRBJ2-4	TRBV12-3/TRBV12-4	-	TGTGCCAGCAGTTTATCTAACTCAGCCAAAAACATTCAGTACTTC	CASSLSNSAKNIQYF
-	TRBJ1-2	TRBV7-2	-	TGTGCCAGCAGCAGAGGGACGGGGAGGAATGGCTACACCTTC	CASSRGTGRNGYTF
few	TRBJ2-7	TRBV11-2	-	TGTGCCAGCAACCAACGAGGGGACGAGCAGTACTTC	CASNQRGDEQYF
few	TRBJ2-1	TRBV6-5	TRBD1	TGTGCCAGCAGTTACGGCGGGCCGGGGACAGGGTTGGGCAATGAGCAGTTCTTC	CASSYGGPGTGLGNEQFF
-	TRBJ2-7	TRBV14	-	TGTGCCAGCAGCCTTTCCCTCCCTTCCGAGCAGTACTTC	CASSLSLPSEQYF
few	TRBJ2-7	TRBV28	-	TGTGCCAGCAGTTCGACAGGCACTGTTAACGAGCAGTACTTC	CASSSTGTVNEQYF
once	TRBJ1-2	TRBV5-1	TRBD1	TGCGCCAGCAGAGAAATGACAGGGGGCTATGGCTACACCTTC	CASREMTGGYGYTF
-	TRBJ2-7	TRBV14	-	TGTGCCAGCAGCCAACGGCGGGGAACTTACTACGAGCAGTACTTC	CASSQRRGTYYEQYF
-	TRBJ2-1	TRBV4-1	TRBD2	TGCGCCAGCAGCTCTGAGCGGGGGGAATACAATGAGCAGTTCTTC	CASSSERGEYNEQFF
-	TRBJ2-1	TRBV20-1	-	TGCAGTGCTATCCGGGCCTCTGATAGGCAGTTCTTC	CSAIRASDRQFF
-	TRBJ2-7	TRBV5-1	-	TGCGCCAGCAGCGTTAGCGTCCCCGCCTACGAGCAGTACTTC	CASSVSVPAYEQYF
-	TRBJ1-2	TRBV7-9	-	TGTGCCAGCAGTCTCAACAGGGACTACTACACCTTC	CASSLNRDYYTF
few	TRBJ2-4	TRBV6-5	-	TGTGCCAGCAGCCGGGGGACAGCCAAAAACATTCAGTACTTC	CASSRGTAKNIQYF
-	TRBJ2-1	TRBV28	-	TGTGCCAGCAGTCCGACGGGGACGGCCCTGTCCTACAATGAGCAGTTCTTC	CASSPTGTALSYNEQFF
few	TRBJ1-2	TRBV4-2	-	TGTGCCAGCAGCCAAGACTCGGGACAAAACTATGGCTACACCTTC	CASSQDSGQNYGYTF
few	TRBJ1-2	TRBV6-6	-	TGTGCCAGTTTACTAGAGGGCCTGGAAGGCTACACCTTC	CASLLEGLEGYTF
-	TRBJ2-3	TRBV6-2/TRBV6-3	-	TGTGCCAGCAGCCGCCCTACGGGCAGCACAGATACGCAGTATTTT	CASSRPTGSTDTQYF
-	TRBJ2-1	TRBV29-1	-	TGCAGCGTTGTCAGTGTAAGCTCCTACAATGAGCAGTTCTTC	CSVVSVSSYNEQFF
-	TRBJ1-2	TRBV28	-	TGTGCCAGCAGACCAACAGGGAAAGGAAGCTACACCTTC	CASRPTGKGSYTF
-	TRBJ1-3	TRBV7-2	TRBD1	TGTGCCAGCAGCCGCCTCCTGGGACAGTTCTCTGGAAACACCATATATTTT	CASSRLLGQFSGNTIYF
-	TRBJ2-5	TRBV28	-	TGTGCCAGCAGTTTCGGACCGAGAGACCAAGAGACCCAGTACTTC	CASSFGPRDQETQYF
-	TRBJ2-2	TRBV6-2/TRBV6-3	-	TGTGCCAGCAGACCTGCCACGAACACCGGGGAGCTGTTTTTT	CASRPATNTGELFF
few	TRBJ2-7	TRBV24-1	TRBD2	TGTGCCACCAGTGATTTGCCAATTCCCGGACTAGCGGGGGAGCAGTACTTC	CATSDLPIPGLAGEQYF
-	TRBJ2-3	TRBV11-2	TRBD2	TGTGCCAGCAGCTTAGCGGGAGGCTACAGTAATACGCAGTATTTT	CASSLAGGYSNTQYF
-	TRBJ2-5	TRBV5-1	-	TGCGCCAGCAGCGCCCACAGAGTAGAGACCCAGTACTTC	CASSAHRVETQYF
-	TRBJ2-6	TRBV20-1	TRBD1	TGCAGTGCTATCGGGCGGACAGGGGGTACAGGGGCCAACGTCCTGACTTTC	CSAIGRTGGTGANVLTF
few	TRBJ2-3	TRBV3-1	TRBD1	TGTGCCAGCAGCCAACAATGGTGGACAGGGACTTCTCGGGATACGCAGTATTTT	CASSQQWWTGTSRDTQYF
-	TRBJ2-4	TRBV6-5	-	TGTGCCAGCAGTTCACTAGCTAAGGTCAAAAACATTCAGTACTTC	CASSSLAKVKNIQYF
-	TRBJ2-7	TRBV7-2	TRBD2	TGTGCCAGCAGCTTAACTAGCGGGGTCTCGTCCTACGAGCAGTACTTC	CASSLTSGVSSYEQYF
-	TRBJ2-1	TRBV27	-	TGTGCCAGCACTGCTTTGGTTCGACGGGACGGCGGCAGTCAGCAGTTCTTC	CASTALVRRDGGSQQFF
-	TRBJ2-7	TRBV6-2/TRBV6-3	TRBD1	TGTGCCGGCAGTTACGTACGCGGCCAGGGGGCTAGCTCCTACGAGCAGTACTTC	CAGSYVRGQGASSYEQYF
-	TRBJ2-1	TRBV20-1	-	TGCAGTGCTAGGGTGAGGGCAGGCAGGGGCGTCTACAATGAGCAGTTCTTC	CSARVRAGRGVYNEQFF
-	TRBJ2-3	TRBV24-1	-	TGTGCCACCAGTGACCAAGGACACCCCACAGATACGCAGTATTTT	CATSDQGHPTDTQYF
-	TRBJ2-3	TRBV20-1	TRBD2	TGCAGTGCTCAAAGGACTAGCGGGGGATTAGATACGCAGTATTTT	CSAQRTSGGLDTQYF